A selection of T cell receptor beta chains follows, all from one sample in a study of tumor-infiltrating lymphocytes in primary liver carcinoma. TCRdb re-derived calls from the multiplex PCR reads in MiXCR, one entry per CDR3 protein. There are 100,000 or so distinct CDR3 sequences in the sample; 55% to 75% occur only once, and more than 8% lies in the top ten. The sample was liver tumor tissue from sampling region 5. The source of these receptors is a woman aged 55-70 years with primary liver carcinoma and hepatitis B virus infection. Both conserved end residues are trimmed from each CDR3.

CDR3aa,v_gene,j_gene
ASRGGHGTLFYEQY,TRBV2,TRBJ2-7
ASSYTGGRDTQY,TRBV28,TRBJ2-3
ASSWGLAGASDTQY,TRBV5-1,TRBJ2-3
AGSYSMGSVRNTIY,TRBV6-6,TRBJ1-3
SAGSGPQYEQY,TRBV20-1,TRBJ2-7
ASSRGSGRHTGYT,TRBV7-9,TRBJ1-2
ASGLEANGELF,TRBV11-2,TRBJ2-2
ASSTRTGQAEQY,TRBV18,TRBJ2-7
ASSYSIPSGASYNEQL,TRBV6-5,TRBJ2-1
ASNTLAGRGETQY,TRBV12-3/TRBV12-4,TRBJ2-5
TSSLGRGDGGDNTDAF,TRBV5-1,TRBJ1-1
GSRLSSGSYEQY,TRBV11-2,TRBJ2-7
ASSPMRGCGRIGRYNEQF,TRBV28,TRBJ2-1
ASKGLAGVEQY,TRBV2,TRBJ2-7
ASSHFAGAGRLYEQY,TRBV14,TRBJ2-7
VSNYTASLGGYT,TRBV11-3,TRBJ1-2
ASSIGGLAVPLTFHETQY,TRBV11-3,TRBJ2-5
NVGAGKNYGYT,TRBV29-1,TRBJ1-2
ASSRRTSDGELF,TRBV11-3,TRBJ1-4
ASRAGGYNEQF,TRBV28,TRBJ2-1
ASSLPGSTGELF,TRBV6-6,TRBJ2-2
SARQNSNQPQH,TRBV20-1,TRBJ1-5
ASSLNGGLITDTQY,TRBV28,TRBJ2-3
SVFRTSGYHEQF,TRBV29-1,TRBJ2-1
ASSGTGGAGELF,TRBV9,TRBJ2-2
NVDKSLETQY,TRBV29-1,TRBJ2-5
VSSLGTSGKLEQS,TRBV11-3,TRBJ2-1
ASTPGGNEQY,TRBV7-3,TRBJ2-7
SVVQGGEAGELF,TRBV29-1,TRBJ2-2
ASSLDRNYGYM,TRBV10-1,TRBJ1-2
DSSLESGAEQY,TRBV11-2,TRBJ2-7
SAGPGGQGLETQY,TRBV29-1,TRBJ2-5
ASGTTGVDDYT,TRBV6-5,TRBJ1-2
TSRRDREDQPQH,TRBV10-2,TRBJ1-5
ASCLQTSRGYT,TRBV5-1,TRBJ1-2
ASSQGGRAVNEQF,TRBV4-2,TRBJ2-1
ASSYSRGSVRETQY,TRBV11-2,TRBJ2-5
ASSLRSDSTYNELF,TRBV5-1,TRBJ2-1
ASSSDRNTKAY,TRBV11-2,TRBJ1-1
PSSPPANRGDTQY,TRBV11-2,TRBJ2-3
ASSQGLEGGLGEQF,TRBV4-1,TRBJ2-1
AWSVGLTSRELF,TRBV30,TRBJ2-2
RSRGQGNTGAF,TRBV29-1,TRBJ1-1
ASSYAVDGTGELF,TRBV6-5,TRBJ2-2
ASSSAGTGANVLT,TRBV28,TRBJ2-6
ASSPRVTETQY,TRBV18,TRBJ2-5
AWSVPGSSYEHY,TRBV30,TRBJ2-7
SAPAKPGGFNEQF,TRBV20-1,TRBJ2-1
ASNTAGTSSSYSEQF,TRBV5-6,TRBJ2-1
ASKLDADTQY,TRBV11-3,TRBJ2-3
ASSFQPGQRARYEQY,TRBV11-2,TRBJ2-7
ASSVGITTNEKLF,TRBV6-1,TRBJ1-4
ACSEGVTGANVLT,TRBV2,TRBJ2-6
SVEDGRQGFYGYT,TRBV29-1,TRBJ1-2